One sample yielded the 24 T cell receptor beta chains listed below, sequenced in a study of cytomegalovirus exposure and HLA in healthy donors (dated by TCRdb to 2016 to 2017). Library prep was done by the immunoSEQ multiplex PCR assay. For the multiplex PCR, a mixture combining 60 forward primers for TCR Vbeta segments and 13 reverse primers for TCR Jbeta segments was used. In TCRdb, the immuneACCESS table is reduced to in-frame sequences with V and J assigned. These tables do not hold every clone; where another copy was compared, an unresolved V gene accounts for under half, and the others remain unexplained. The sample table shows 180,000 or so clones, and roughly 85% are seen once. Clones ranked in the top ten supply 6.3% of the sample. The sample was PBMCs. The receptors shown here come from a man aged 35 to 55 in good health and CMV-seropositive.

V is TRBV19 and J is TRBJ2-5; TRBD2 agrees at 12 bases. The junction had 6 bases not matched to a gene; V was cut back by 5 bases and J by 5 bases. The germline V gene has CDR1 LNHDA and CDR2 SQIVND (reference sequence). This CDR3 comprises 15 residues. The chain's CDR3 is CASSVLAGGPETQYF. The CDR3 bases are TGTGCCAGTAGTGTCCTAGCGGGAGGGCCGGAGACCCAGTACTTC.

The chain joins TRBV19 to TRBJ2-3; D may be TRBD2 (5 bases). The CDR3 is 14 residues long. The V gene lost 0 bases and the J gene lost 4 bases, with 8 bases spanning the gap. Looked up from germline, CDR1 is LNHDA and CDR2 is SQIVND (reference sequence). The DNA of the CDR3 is TGTGCCAGTAGTATAGACGGGAAAGCAGATACGCAGTATTTT. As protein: CASSIDGKADTQYF.

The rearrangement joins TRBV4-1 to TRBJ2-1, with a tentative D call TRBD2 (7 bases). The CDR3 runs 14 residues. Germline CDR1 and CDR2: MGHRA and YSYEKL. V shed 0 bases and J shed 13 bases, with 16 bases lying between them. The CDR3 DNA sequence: TGCGCCAGCAGCCAAGATAGGGGAGGGACACCACAGTTCTTC. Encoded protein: CASSQDRGGTPQFF.

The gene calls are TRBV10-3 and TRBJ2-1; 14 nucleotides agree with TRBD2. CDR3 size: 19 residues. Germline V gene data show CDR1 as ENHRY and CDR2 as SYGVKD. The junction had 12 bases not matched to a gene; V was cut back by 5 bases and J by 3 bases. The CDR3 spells CAISKTGTSGSADYNEQFF. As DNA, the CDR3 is TGTGCCATCAGTAAAACCGGGACTAGCGGGAGCGCAGACTACAATGAGCAGTTCTTC.

CDR3 sequence: CASSDQTGGNTEAFF. The CDR3 DNA sequence: TGCGCCAGCAGTGACCAGACAGGGGGTAACACTGAAGCTTTCTTT. The J gene is TRBJ1-1, the V gene TRBV10-2; 9 nucleotides align to TRBD1. The length of the CDR3 is 15 residues. Trimming cost V 3 bases and J 2 bases; bases outside gene matches: 4. Germline CDR1 WSHSY, CDR2 SAAADI.

The CDR3 is CASSRIRGYAFF. CDR3 sequence (DNA): TGTGCCAGCAGCCGAATTAGGGGATATGCTTTCTTT. V usage is TRBV28 and J usage is TRBJ1-1; TRBD1 is a possible D gene (5 bases). CDR3 length: 12 amino acids. Germline V gives CDR1 MDHEN, CDR2 SYDVKM. V was trimmed by 6 bases and J by 11 bases, leaving 16 bases between them. Full variable domain (rest looked up from reference TRBV28 and TRBJ1-1): DVKVTQSSRYLVKRTGEKVFLECVQDMDHENMFWYRQDPGLGLRLIYFSYDVKMKEKGDIPEGYSVSREKKERFSLILESASTNQTSMYLCASSRIRGYAFFGQGTRLTVV.

CDR3 DNA sequence: TGCGCCAGTACTACAGGGGGGGAAGAGACCCAGTACTTC. Translating gives CASTTGGEETQYF. The chain links TRBV5-1 to TRBJ2-5; D perhaps matches TRBD1 (8 bases). The V gene's germline CDR1 is SGHRS and CDR2 YFSETQ. Trimming took 8 bases from V and 3 from J, leaving 14 bases between them. The CDR3 loop spans 13 amino acids.

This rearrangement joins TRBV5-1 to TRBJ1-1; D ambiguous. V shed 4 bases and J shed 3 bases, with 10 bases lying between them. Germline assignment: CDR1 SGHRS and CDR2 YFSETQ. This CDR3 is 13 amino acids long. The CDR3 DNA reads TGCGCCAGCAGCAATAAACGGGACACTGAAGCTTTCTTT. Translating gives CASSNKRDTEAFF.

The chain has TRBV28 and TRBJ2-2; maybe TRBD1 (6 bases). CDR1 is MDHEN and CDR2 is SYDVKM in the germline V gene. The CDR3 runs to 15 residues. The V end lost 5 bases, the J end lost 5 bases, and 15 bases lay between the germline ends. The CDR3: CASSLRQVATGELFF. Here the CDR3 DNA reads TGTGCCAGCAGTCTCCGACAGGTCGCGACCGGGGAGCTGTTTTTT.

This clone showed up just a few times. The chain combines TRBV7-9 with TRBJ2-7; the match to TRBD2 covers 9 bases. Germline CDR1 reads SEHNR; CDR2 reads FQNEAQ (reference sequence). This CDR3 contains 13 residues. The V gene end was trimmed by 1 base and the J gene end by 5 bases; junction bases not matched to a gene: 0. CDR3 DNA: TGTGCCAGCAGCTTAGGCGGGAGGGACGAGCAGTACTTC. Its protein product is CASSLGGRDEQYF.

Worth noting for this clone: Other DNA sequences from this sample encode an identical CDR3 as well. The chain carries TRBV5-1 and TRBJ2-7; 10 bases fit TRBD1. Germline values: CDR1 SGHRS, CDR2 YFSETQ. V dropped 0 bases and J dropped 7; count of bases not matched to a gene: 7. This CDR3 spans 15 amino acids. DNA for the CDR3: TGCGCCAGCAGCTTGGTATCGGACAGGGGGAGAGAGCAGTACTTC. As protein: CASSLVSDRGREQYF.

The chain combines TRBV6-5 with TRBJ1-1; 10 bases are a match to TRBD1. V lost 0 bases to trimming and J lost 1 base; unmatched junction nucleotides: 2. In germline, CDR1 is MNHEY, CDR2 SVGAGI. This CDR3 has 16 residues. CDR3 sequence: CASSYSWTGGNTEAFF. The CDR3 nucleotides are TGTGCCAGCAGTTACTCGTGGACAGGGGGGAACACTGAAGCTTTCTTT.

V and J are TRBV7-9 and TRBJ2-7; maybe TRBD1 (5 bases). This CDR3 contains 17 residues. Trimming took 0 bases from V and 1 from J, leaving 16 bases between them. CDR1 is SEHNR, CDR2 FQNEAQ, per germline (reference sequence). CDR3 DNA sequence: TGTGCCAGCAGCTTAGCCCAGGGAAGGGCTCAGTCCTACGAGCAGTACTTC. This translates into CASSLAQGRAQSYEQYF.

DNA for the CDR3: TGTGCCAGCAGTTTCGCAGGGCGGGAGACCCAGTACTTC. It codes for CASSFAGRETQYF. This sequence joins TRBV6-5 and TRBJ2-5; tentatively, D is TRBD1 (5 bases). Trimming removed 4 bases at V and 5 bases at J, with 11 bases between. This CDR3 has 13 amino acids. Germline values: CDR1 MNHEY, CDR2 SVGAGI.

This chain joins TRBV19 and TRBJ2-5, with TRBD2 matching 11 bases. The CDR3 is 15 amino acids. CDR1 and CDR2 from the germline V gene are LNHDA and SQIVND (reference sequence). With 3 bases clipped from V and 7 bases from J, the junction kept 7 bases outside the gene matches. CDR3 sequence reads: CASSMTSGTGGTQYF. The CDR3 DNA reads TGTGCCAGTAGTATGACTAGCGGGACGGGGGGGACCCAGTACTTC.

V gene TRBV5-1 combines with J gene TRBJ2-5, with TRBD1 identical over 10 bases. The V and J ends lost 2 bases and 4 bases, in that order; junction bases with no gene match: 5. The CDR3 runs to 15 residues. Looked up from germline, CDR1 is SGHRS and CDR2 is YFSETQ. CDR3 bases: TGCGCCAGCAGCTTCGGGACAGGGGCCGGAGAGACCCAGTACTTC. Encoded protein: CASSFGTGAGETQYF. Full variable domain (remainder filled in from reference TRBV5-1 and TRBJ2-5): KAGVTQTPRYLIKTRGQQVTLSCSPISGHRSVSWYQQTPGQGLQFLFEYFSETQRNKGNFPGRFSGRQFSNSRSEMNVSTLELGDSALYLCASSFGTGAGETQYFGPGTRLLVL.

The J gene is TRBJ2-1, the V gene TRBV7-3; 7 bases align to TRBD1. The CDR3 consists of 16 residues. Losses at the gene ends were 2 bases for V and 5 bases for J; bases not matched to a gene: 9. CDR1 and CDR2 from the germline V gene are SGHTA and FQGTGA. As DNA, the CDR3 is TGTGCCAGCAGCTTAGAGGGGGCCAATCCCCACAATGAGCAGTTCTTC. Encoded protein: CASSLEGANPHNEQFF.

This chain's CDR3 is CASSLGFRASNQPQHF. CDR3 in DNA: TGTGCCAGCAGCTTAGGATTCAGGGCGAGCAATCAGCCCCAGCATTTT. The chain uses TRBV7-2 and TRBJ1-5; D perhaps matches TRBD1 (5 bases). Trimming cost V 1 base and J 1 base, with 11 bases left between them. The CDR3 has 16 amino acids. CDR1 SGHTA and CDR2 FQGNSA come from the germline V gene.

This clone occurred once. The chain's CDR3 is CASTYGAGAGELFF. The DNA of the CDR3 is TGTGCCAGCACGTACGGGGCGGGGGCCGGGGAGCTGTTTTTT. The V gene is TRBV2, the J gene TRBJ2-2, with 7 bases fitting TRBD2. CDR1 and CDR2 from the germline V gene are SNHLY and FYNNEI. With 7 bases clipped from V and 6 bases from J, the junction kept 8 bases outside the gene matches. The CDR3 spans 14 residues.

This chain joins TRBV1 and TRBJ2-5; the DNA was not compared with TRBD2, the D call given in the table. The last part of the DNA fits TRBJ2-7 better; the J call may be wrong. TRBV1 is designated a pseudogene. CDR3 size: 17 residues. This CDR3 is CTSSQGTLASCPYEQYF. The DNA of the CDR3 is TGCACCAGCAGCCAAGGAACCTTAGCGTCCTGCCCTTACGAGCAGTACTTC.

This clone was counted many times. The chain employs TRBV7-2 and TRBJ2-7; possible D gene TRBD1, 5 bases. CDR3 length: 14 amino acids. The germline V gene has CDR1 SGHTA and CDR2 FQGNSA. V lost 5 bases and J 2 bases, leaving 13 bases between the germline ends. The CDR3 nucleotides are TGTGCCAGCAGCGCCTGGGCAGGGCCCTACGAGCAGTACTTC. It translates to CASSAWAGPYEQYF.

CDR3 protein: CAITGTSGRFSNEQFF. The CDR3 nucleotides read TGTGCCATCACCGGGACTAGCGGGAGGTTCTCCAATGAGCAGTTCTTC. The genes are TRBV10-3 and TRBJ2-1, with TRBD2 matching 15 bases. The ends lost 7 bases at V and 6 bases at J; junction bases unmatched: 7. Per germline, CDR1 ENHRY and CDR2 SYGVKD. The CDR3 has 16 residues.

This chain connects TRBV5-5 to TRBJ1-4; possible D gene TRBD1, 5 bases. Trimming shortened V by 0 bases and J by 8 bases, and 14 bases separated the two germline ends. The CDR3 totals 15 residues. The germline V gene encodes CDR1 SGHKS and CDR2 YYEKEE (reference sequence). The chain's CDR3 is CASSLAGGRYEKLFF. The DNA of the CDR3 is TGTGCCAGCAGCTTGGCGGGGGGGAGATACGAAAAACTGTTTTTT.

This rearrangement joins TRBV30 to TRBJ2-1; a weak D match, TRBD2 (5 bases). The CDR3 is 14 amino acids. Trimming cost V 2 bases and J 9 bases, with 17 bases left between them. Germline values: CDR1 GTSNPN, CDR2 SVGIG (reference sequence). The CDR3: CAWSRGPGLSEQFF. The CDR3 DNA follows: TGTGCCTGGAGTCGTGGACCAGGACTTAGTGAGCAGTTCTTC.